This TCR beta chain originates from a study of shared clonotypes between healthy human individuals. The study, taken as a whole, reports: In general, naive subsets displayed greater estimated richness than memory subsets did.

CDR1 and CDR2 (germline): SNHLY, FYNNEI. The CDR3 is made up of 13 amino acids. Trimming removed 7 bases at V and 7 bases at J, with 14 bases between. The table came from immunoSEQ multiplex PCR; TCRdb's copy has only in-frame clones and leaves some out. The sample includes some 650,000 clones, roughly 97% of them seen just once. With regard to this clone: The antigen remains undetermined.

The genes are TRBV2 and TRBJ2-4; a weak D match, TRBD2 (6 bases). This receptor was taken from a woman aged 30 to 39 in good health. Sequenced sample: naive CD4+ T cells sorted from blood. Subset denoted: CD45RA+ positively selected. The CDR3 DNA is TGTGCCAGCACCGTTCTAGCGAGGAACATTCAGTACTTC. This encodes CASTVLARNIQYF.